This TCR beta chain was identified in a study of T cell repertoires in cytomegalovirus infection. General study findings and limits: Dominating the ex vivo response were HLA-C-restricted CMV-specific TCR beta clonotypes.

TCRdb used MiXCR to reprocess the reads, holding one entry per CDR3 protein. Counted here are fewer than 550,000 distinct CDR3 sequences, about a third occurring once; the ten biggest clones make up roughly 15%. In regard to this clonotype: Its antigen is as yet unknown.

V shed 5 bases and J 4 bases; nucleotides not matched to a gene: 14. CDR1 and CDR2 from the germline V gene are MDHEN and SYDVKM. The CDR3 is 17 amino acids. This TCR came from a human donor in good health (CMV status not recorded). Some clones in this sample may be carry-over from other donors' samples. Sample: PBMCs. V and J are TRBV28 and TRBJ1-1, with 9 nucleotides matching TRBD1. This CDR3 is CASSRTGALGIGTEAFF. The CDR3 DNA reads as TGTGCCAGCAGTCGGACAGGGGCCCTGGGAATAGGCACTGAAGCTTTCTTT.